Reported below is one TCR beta chain. This clonotype occurred many times. Its antigen is currently not known. Base qualities are not at hand, and no much larger clone is one base apart. Genomic DNA extracted from bulk tumor tissue served as TCR template, with 600 to 700 ng gDNA amplified per sample. During surgery, multiple biopsies were taken from each primary tumor, with sampling sites spaced as far apart as possible within the tumor mass. Patients in the study cohort, which was described as untreated, were newly diagnosed NSCLC cases going through curative surgery. Donors were roughly 16 newly diagnosed non-small cell lung cancer patients undergoing surgery with curative intent. Two independent pathologists examined the resected tumor masses. Only DNA and RNA samples of high quality went on to sequencing. A multiplex PCR system amplified the TCR beta CDR3 region, with a first 10-cycle round using 32 V-gene forward and 13 J-gene reverse primers. The first PCR round was done with a QIAGEN Multiplex PCR Kit, and the primer sequences were filed in Chinese patent CN105087789A. Illumina universal primers were added in a second PCR round performed with the Phusion High-Fidelity PCR Kit. Sequencing of the TCR libraries was done on the Illumina HiSeq X Ten platform in paired-end mode with a 151 bp read length. The authors processed their data as follows. Cutadapt was used to discard reads without multiplex PCR primers, PEAR merged the read pairs, and MiXCR with default settings called the CDR3 regions. Repertoire diversity was assessed by Shannon entropy, and clonality was calculated as one minus the Shannon entropy divided by the ln of the count of productive unique sequences. Clonotypes at a frequency of at least 0.5% were defined as dominant or high-frequency T-cell clones. TCRdb redid the processing of the public reads, applying fastp at Q25 and MiXCR, and retained in-frame beta chains. Each CDR3 protein appears once, grouped with its most common genes and DNA. V and J calls and clone size were set by TCRdb, not the authors. For this sample the table gives about 34,000 distinct CDR3 sequences, of which under 35% were detected only once. Under 5% of the sample is taken by the ten largest.

The entry originates in a study of immune heterogeneity within non-small cell lung tumors (dated by TCRdb to 2016 to 2018). For the wider study: By histology, a handful of squamous cell carcinomas, 10 non-squamous carcinomas and 1 tumor not otherwise specified were included. Whole-exome sequencing, RNA-seq and TCR beta repertoire sequencing were combined for multiple spatially distinct regions from each NSCLC tumor so that intratumoral immune heterogeneity could be examined. Transcriptome data were available for just 35 to 50 loci from around eleven patients, whereas TCR repertoire analysis spanned 55 to 70 tumor loci from fewer than 18 patients. Binding of neoantigens to the HLA alleles of each patient was predicted with netMHCpan-3.0 for mutant peptides of 8 to 11 amino acids. The paper's findings and limits, for the study overall: Local tumor mutational burden and local T-cell repertoire clonality had a statistically significant but moderate positive correlation (R about 0.35). For the most part, high-frequency TCR beta clonotypes differed from one individual patient to another. Identical dominant CDR3B clonotypes recurred across loci within a patient, yet different tumor locations also harbored unique high-frequency clones.

The CDR3 holds 16 amino acids from the cysteine to the phenylalanine. The retained sequence is limited to the CDR3, 48 bases, with the frame set at the first base. Germline trimming amounts to 6 bases on V and 7 bases on J, with 12 as the count of junction bases outside the gene matches. The sequence links TRBV12-3 or TRBV12-4 to TRBJ2-2; TRBD2 fits 9 bases in the junction. Sequencing was performed on lung tumor tissue. The sequence came from a middle-aged man with non-small cell lung cancer. The CDR3 has the sequence CASSLGGRASGGELFF. Read as DNA, the sequence is TGTGCCAGCAGCTTGGGCGGGAGGGCCTCTGGCGGGGAGCTGTTTTTT.